The sequence of this TCR beta chain was determined in a study of STAT5B mutations in CD4+ large granular lymphocyte leukemia. The wider study: Healthy donors showed HLA-associated enrichment of the CDR3 'QG' motif.

In the original workflow: The detection floor for productive clonotype frequency was 2.59 x 10-5. Assay: immunoSEQ multiplex PCR; the TCRdb copy retains only in-frame clones and omits some. The D gene and trimming were derived from the DNA, and the V and J assignments and clone size from that table. The sample gives approximately 52,000 clones, approximately 70% of which show up once; more than 1.5% is in the top ten. Turning to this clone: The target antigen is unknown.

The study, taken as a whole, reports: No patients shared main leukemic clonotypes, though less than 30% appeared at low frequency elsewhere. TRBV06-family usage was enriched in top patient clones (8/27) versus controls (2/35).

Germline V gene lookup returns CDR1 MNHNS and CDR2 SASEGT. Trimming removed 7 bases at V and 4 bases at J, with 17 bases between. The CDR3 length is 14 residues. The TCR sequence derives from a human donor in good health. The chain employs TRBV6-1 and TRBJ2-7, with a tentative D call TRBD1 (5 bases). The sample was CD4+ T cells from blood buffy coats. CDR3 DNA: TGTGCCAGCACCCCCGACAGTGGGGCGTACGAGCAGTACGTC. Protein: CASTPDSGAYEQYV.